Below, 27 T cell receptor beta chains from the same sample are listed, as sequenced in a study of T cells in Graves' hyperthyroidism and ophthalmopathy. There were TCR beta CDR3 regions amplified from RNA transcripts. An initial round of RT-PCR targeting the TCR CDR3 relied on the HTBI primer set. A single record per CDR3 protein comes from TCRdb applying MiXCR to the multiplex PCR reads. The table shows approximately 430,000 distinct CDR3 sequences, with roughly 14% occurring only once. The sequencing sample was made of blood. Every receptor here comes from a man in his late teens or twenties with Graves' ophthalmopathy.

With respect to this clonotype: A single base separates this from a much larger clone, so it may be a read error. This chain connects TRBV20-1 to TRBJ1-1, with a weak D call TRBD1 (5 bases). Germline V gene lookup returns CDR1 DFQATT and CDR2 SNEGSKA (reference sequence). The CDR3 runs to 11 residues. CDR3 amino acids: CGATENTEAFF. CDR3 in DNA: TGCGGTGCGACAGAGAACACTGAAGCTTTCTTT.

This clonotype occurred many times. The J gene is TRBJ2-7, the V gene TRBV5-1, with D possibly called TRBD1 or TRBD2 (5 bases each). Between the trimmed V and J ends, which lost 0 bases and 2 bases, there was a span of 12 bases. Germline CDR1 SGHRS, CDR2 YFSETQ. This CDR3 has 15 residues. The CDR3 loop reads CASSLGQGAAYEQYF. As DNA, the CDR3 is TGCGCCAGCAGCTTGGGGCAGGGAGCCGCCTACGAGCAGTACTTC.

This clonotype was counted only a few times. The chain carries TRBV20-1 and TRBJ2-2; 7 bases are shared with TRBD2. From germline, CDR1 is DFQATT and CDR2 SNEGSKA (reference sequence). This CDR3 contains 16 residues. V gave up 5 bases and J gave up 4 bases; unmatched junction bases: 13. CDR3 region: CSAAIAGTKITGELFF. The CDR3 region has the DNA TGCAGTGCTGCAATTGCCGGGACTAAAATCACCGGGGAGCTGTTTTTT.

This rearrangement joins TRBV6-5 to TRBJ2-7; D perhaps matches TRBD1 (6 bases). Per germline, CDR1 MNHEY and CDR2 SVGAGI. This CDR3 has 15 residues. With 0 bases removed from V and 2 bases from J, the gap between germline ends came to 11 bases. The CDR3 loop reads CASSYSKGVPYEQYF. CDR3 bases: TGTGCCAGCAGTTACTCGAAGGGGGTCCCCTACGAGCAGTACTTC.

This chain connects TRBV12-3 or TRBV12-4 to TRBJ2-7; 7 bases are shared with TRBD1. This CDR3 is built from 14 residues. The V gene end was trimmed by 7 bases and the J gene end by 0 bases; junction bases not matched to a gene: 6. In nucleotides, the CDR3 is TGTGCCAGCACCCGGGGACAGAGCTCCTACGAGCAGTACTTC. Residues: CASTRGQSSYEQYF.

To note about this clonotype: One end of the junction fails to match germline, which may point to a read error. The CDR3 DNA is TGTGCCTGGGGTGTATCGGGCCCCTACGAGCAGTACTTC. Protein product: CAWGVSGPYEQYF. The chain uses TRBV30 and TRBJ2-7; no clear D gene. This CDR3 has 13 residues. Looked up from germline, CDR1 is GTSNPN and CDR2 is SVGIG (reference sequence).

There are many counts of this clonotype. This sequence joins TRBV20-1 and TRBJ1-5; no clear D gene. Trimming cost V 0 bases and J 5 bases, with 11 bases left between them. Germline V gene data show CDR1 as DFQATT and CDR2 as SNEGSKA (reference sequence). The CDR3 loop spans 14 amino acids. CDR3 in DNA: TGCAGTGCTAGAGATCGGGGAGGGTATCAGCCCCAGCATTTT. It codes for CSARDRGGYQPQHF.

The sample holds many counts of this clonotype. V is TRBV12-3 or TRBV12-4 and J is TRBJ2-7; D remains ambiguous. Trimming took off 2 bases at V and 1 base at J, with 9 bases between the two ends. The CDR3 runs 14 residues. The CDR3 loop reads CASSLTTISYEQYF. The CDR3, as DNA: TGTGCCAGCAGTTTAACGACAATTTCCTACGAGCAGTACTTC.

This clonotype was seen repeatedly, ten times or more. The rearrangement links TRBV28 to TRBJ1-2; 7 nucleotides line up with TRBD1. Germline V gene data show CDR1 as MDHEN and CDR2 as SYDVKM. The CDR3 spans 12 residues. J gave up 6 bases and V 5 bases, and 3 bases lay outside the gene matches. CDR3 protein: CASSATGNGYTF. Written as DNA, the CDR3 is TGTGCCAGCAGTGCGACAGGGAATGGCTACACCTTC.

V is TRBV7-9 and J is TRBJ1-4, with D hard to call. Trimming stripped 8 bases from V and 3 bases from J, with 4 bases between. CDR3 length equals 11 residues. Germline V lookup: CDR1 SEHNR, CDR2 FQNEAQ (reference sequence). In nucleotides, the CDR3 is TGTGCCAGCGGCTCTAATGAAAAACTGTTTTTT. Translation gives CASGSNEKLFF.

This clonotype was found many times. The chain links TRBV6-1 to TRBJ2-3; possible D gene TRBD2, 5 bases. Germline V lookup: CDR1 MNHNS, CDR2 SASEGT. There are 14 residues in the CDR3. Trimming took 7 bases from V and 0 from J, leaving 11 bases between them. In nucleotides, the CDR3 is TGTGCCAGCATCCCTAGCACCAGCACAGATACGCAGTATTTT. This translates into CASIPSTSTDTQYF.

At least ten counts were recorded for this clonotype. V is TRBV7-6 and J is TRBJ2-7; 7 nucleotides agree with TRBD2. The length of the CDR3 is 14 residues. V gave up 1 base and J gave up 2 bases; unmatched junction bases: 2. From germline, CDR1 is SGHVS and CDR2 FNYEAQ. The CDR3 DNA reads as TGTGCCAGCAGCTTAGAGCGGGGAACCTACGAGCAGTACTTC. Translating gives CASSLERGTYEQYF.

This clonotype was recorded many times. This chain uses TRBV5-1 with TRBJ2-1; 7 bases are a match to TRBD1. The CDR3 loop spans 16 amino acids. Germline values: CDR1 SGHRS, CDR2 YFSETQ. Trimming cost V 4 bases and J 0 bases; bases outside gene matches: 7. The DNA of the CDR3 is TGCGCCAGCAGCGCGACAGGGACAGACTCCTACAATGAGCAGTTCTTC. It codes for CASSATGTDSYNEQFF.

This clonotype was recorded at least ten times. This chain links TRBV5-1 with TRBJ2-1, with D perhaps given as TRBD1 or TRBD2 (5 bases each). CDR1 SGHRS and CDR2 YFSETQ come from the germline V gene. The CDR3 extends over 15 amino acids. Trimming removed 1 base from V and 5 bases from J, with 13 bases in between. CDR3 protein: CASSLTGTANNEQFF. DNA of the CDR3: TGCGCCAGCAGCTTGACGGGGACGGCAAACAATGAGCAGTTCTTC.

This clonotype has at least ten counts. The germline gene is not matched at one end of the junction; a read error may be the cause. This sequence joins TRBV6-1 and TRBJ2-1, with D uncertain. Looked up from germline, CDR1 is MNHNS and CDR2 is SASEGT. The CDR3 contains 12 residues. The CDR3 loop reads CASSDWYSEQFF. The DNA of the CDR3 is TGTGCCAGCAGTGACTGGTACAGTGAGCAGTTCTTC.

CDR3 sequence reads: CSAFSGSGGQGSGNTIYF. The CDR3 coding sequence is TGCAGTGCTTTTTCCGGGTCGGGCGGGCAGGGCTCTGGAAACACCATATATTTT. The rearrangement joins TRBV20-1 to TRBJ1-3; TRBD1 is a possible D gene (5 bases). CDR1 and CDR2 from the germline V gene are DFQATT and SNEGSKA (reference sequence). The V and J ends lost 5 bases and 0 bases respectively, with 23 bases between them. The CDR3 has 18 amino acids.

V is TRBV19 and J is TRBJ1-2, with D perhaps matching TRBD1 (6 bases). The CDR3 covers 13 residues. The V gene lost 7 bases and the J gene lost 2 bases, with 11 bases spanning the gap. CDR1 is LNHDA, CDR2 SQIVND, per germline (reference sequence). DNA of the CDR3: TGTGCCAGTACCAGGACAGTAAACTATGGCTACACCTTC. It codes for CASTRTVNYGYTF.

This clonotype was seen repeatedly, ten times or more. V gene TRBV6-1 combines with J gene TRBJ2-1, with 9 bases aligning to TRBD1. The germline V gene encodes CDR1 MNHNS and CDR2 SASEGT. The V and J ends lost 6 bases and 6 bases, in that order; junction bases with no gene match: 9. This CDR3 spans 15 amino acids. The CDR3 spells CASRRPGQGFNEQFF. In nucleotides, the CDR3 is TGTGCCAGCAGGCGACCGGGACAGGGTTTCAATGAGCAGTTCTTC.

This clonotype has ten or more counts. The J gene is TRBJ2-1, the V gene TRBV7-2, with 8 nucleotides matching TRBD2. Trimming cost V 8 bases and J 7 bases; bases outside gene matches: 13. Germline V gene data show CDR1 as SGHTA and CDR2 as FQGNSA. The CDR3 is 15 residues long. The DNA of the CDR3 is TGTGCCAGCGGCCCCCAGTACGGGAGGGCGAATGAGCAGTTCTTC. Translated, it gives CASGPQYGRANEQFF. The complete variable domain, with remaining parts taken from reference TRBV7-2 and TRBJ2-1, reads GAGVSQSPSNKVTEKGKDVELRCDPISGHTALYWYRQSLGQGLEFLIYFQGNSAPDKSGLPSDRFSAERTGGSVSTLTIQRTQQEDSAVYLCASGPQYGRANEQFFGPGTRLTVL.

In this sample, this clonotype turned up a few times. The chain joins TRBV10-2 to TRBJ2-5; 8 nucleotides match TRBD2. This CDR3 is built from 15 residues. V was clipped by 5 bases and J by 4 bases; unmatched bases: 9. CDR1 WSHSY and CDR2 SAAADI come from the germline V gene. CDR3 DNA: TGCGCCAGCAGTATGCGGGGGGTAGGGGGAGAGACCCAGTACTTC. Residues: CASSMRGVGGETQYF.

This clonotype was picked up many times. The chain couples TRBV7-8 to TRBJ2-5; 7 bases fit TRBD2. The CDR3 is 13 amino acids. Germline V gives CDR1 SGHVS, CDR2 FQNEAQ. With V trimmed by 8 bases and J by 2 bases, 5 bases remained unmatched. The CDR3 DNA is TGTGCCAGCCTGACGGGGGGTCAAGAGACCCAGTACTTC. Translating gives CASLTGGQETQYF.

This clonotype has ten or more counts. The CDR3 spells CASSVGDPRAYEQYF. Written as DNA, the CDR3 is TGTGCCAGCAGCGTCGGGGACCCTAGGGCCTACGAGCAGTACTTC. The chain recombines TRBV11-1 with TRBJ2-7; the D gene could be TRBD1 or TRBD2 (5 bases each). Germline CDR1 reads SGHAT; CDR2 reads FQDESV (reference sequence). V was clipped by 5 bases and J by 2 bases, with 16 bases between them. This CDR3 region has 15 residues.

This clonotype was picked up many times. The chain couples TRBV11-2 to TRBJ2-1; TRBD2 agrees at 9 bases. Germline assignment: CDR1 SGHAT and CDR2 FQNNGV. The length of the CDR3 is 14 residues. J lost 10 bases, V lost 0 bases, and 4 bases had no gene match. The CDR3 loop is CASSLDWLAGEQFF. The DNA of the CDR3 is TGTGCCAGCAGCTTAGATTGGCTAGCGGGGGAGCAGTTCTTC.

This clonotype was counted ten times or more. The chain carries TRBV5-1 and TRBJ2-3; D not certain. V lost 0 bases and J lost 0, with 8 bases in between. The CDR3 loop spans 15 amino acids. Germline loops: CDR1 SGHRS, CDR2 YFSETQ. CDR3 coding DNA: TGCGCCAGCAGCTTGGGTGAAGATAGCACAGATACGCAGTATTTT. Amino acids: CASSLGEDSTDTQYF.

J is TRBJ1-2 and V is TRBV15; perhaps TRBD1 as D (5 bases). The CDR3 extends over 13 amino acids. Trimming took 4 bases from V and 8 from J, leaving 14 bases between them. Germline V lookup: CDR1 LNHNV, CDR2 YYDKDF (reference sequence). CDR3: CATSNPGLRGYTF. CDR3 bases: TGTGCCACCAGCAACCCAGGGCTCAGGGGCTACACCTTC.

This clonotype was seen many times. This chain uses TRBV3-1 with TRBJ1-1; D ambiguous. This CDR3 has 14 amino acids. Germline CDR1 LGHDT, CDR2 YNNKEL (reference sequence). V lost 0 bases, J lost 1 base, and 6 bases lay in between. The CDR3 is CASSQDRGNTEAFF. For the CDR3, the DNA is TGTGCCAGCAGCCAAGATCGGGGGAACACTGAAGCTTTCTTT.

The chain uses TRBV25-1 and TRBJ1-1, with D unclear. CDR3 length equals 14 residues. The germline gives CDR1 MGHDK, CDR2 SYGVNS. V lost 2 bases and J lost 5, with 12 bases in between. The chain's CDR3 is CASSEPTQRTEAFF. DNA of the CDR3: TGTGCCAGCAGTGAACCGACACAAAGGACTGAAGCTTTCTTT.